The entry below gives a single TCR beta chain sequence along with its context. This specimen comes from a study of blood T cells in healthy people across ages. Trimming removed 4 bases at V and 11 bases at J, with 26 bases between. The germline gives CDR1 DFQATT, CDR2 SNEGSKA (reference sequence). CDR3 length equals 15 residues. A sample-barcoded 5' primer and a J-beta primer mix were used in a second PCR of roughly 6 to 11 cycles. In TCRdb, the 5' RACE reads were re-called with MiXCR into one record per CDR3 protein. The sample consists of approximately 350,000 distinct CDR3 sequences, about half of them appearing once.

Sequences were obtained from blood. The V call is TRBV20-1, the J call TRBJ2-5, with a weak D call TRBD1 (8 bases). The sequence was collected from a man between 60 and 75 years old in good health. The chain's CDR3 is CSATYRGGRPNEQYF. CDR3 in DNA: TGCAGTGCTACATACAGGGGGGGGAGACCCAATGAGCAGTACTTC.